The 2 T cell receptor beta chains below come from one sample, sequenced in a study of cytotoxic CD8 clonotypes in ibrutinib-treated CLL. Repertoires were generated with immunoSEQ multiplex PCR, while TCRdb's copy carries only in-frame clones and drops some. Among fewer than 400,000 clones listed, under 70% were seen once. This specimen was PBMCs, taken after 36 months of ibrutinib treatment. These receptors all come from a human donor with chronic lymphocytic leukemia.

This clone was detected only a few times. The chain is built from TRBV7-2 and TRBJ2-7, with D tentatively TRBD2 (7 bases). The CDR3 has 14 residues. Germline V gene data show CDR1 as SGHTA and CDR2 as FQGNSA. Trimming took 3 bases from V and 0 from J, leaving 9 bases between them. DNA for the CDR3: TGTGCCAGCAGCTTTGCGGGGGCCTCCTACGAGCAGTACTTC. This codes for CASSFAGASYEQYF. The complete variable domain, with remaining parts taken from reference TRBV7-2 and TRBJ2-7, reads GAGVSQSPSNKVTEKGKDVELRCDPISGHTALYWYRQSLGQGLEFLIYFQGNSAPDKSGLPSDRFSAERTGGSVSTLTIQRTQQEDSAVYLCASSFAGASYEQYFGPGTRLTVT.

As to this clone: This specimen includes other DNA sequences encoding the same CDR3. The chain is built from TRBV28 and TRBJ1-2; D call uncertain. CDR3 length: 13 residues. The V end lost 3 bases, the J end lost 2 bases, and 7 bases lay between the germline ends. In germline, CDR1 is MDHEN, CDR2 SYDVKM. CDR3: CASSLGRNYGYTF. CDR3 sequence (DNA): TGTGCCAGCAGTTTGGGCAGGAACTATGGCTACACCTTC.